The sequence of this T cell receptor beta chain was determined in a study of regulatory T cells in long-lasting Graves disease. General observations from the study: Lower TCR diversity was seen in persistent Graves' patients than in newly diagnosed ones.

CDR3 regions were amplified by Arm-PCR using iRepertoire HTBI primers to build TCR beta libraries. TCRdb analysed the multiplex PCR reads with MiXCR anew, one entry per CDR3 protein. The profile shows about 620,000 distinct CDR3 sequences, 15% to 20% of them singletons. Documented time point: newly diagnosed GD, antithyroid drugs for less than 3 months. Isolated PBMC RNA provided the starting material for the TCR library. In Xi'an, China, an endocrinology department was the source of patients. About this clonotype itself: Its antigen is still unknown.

This sample was shared with a second study, whose subject was T cells in Graves' hyperthyroidism and ophthalmopathy.

This sequence was found in a woman in her 30s with Graves disease. The sample in question was peripheral blood mononuclear cells (PBMCs), obtained at new diagnosis, from a patient treated with antithyroid drugs.

CDR3 residues: CASSQDLRDFGYTF. CDR3 bases: TGTGCCAGCAGCCAAGATCTCCGCGACTTTGGCTACACCTTC. The chain employs TRBV3-1 and TRBJ1-2; D unresolved. V gave up 0 bases and J gave up 7 bases, with 12 bases separating them. The CDR3 has 14 amino acids. Germline loops: CDR1 LGHDT, CDR2 YNNKEL (reference sequence).